One T cell receptor (beta chain) is described in this entry. Profiled with immunoSEQ multiplex PCR; TCRdb holds only in-frame clones, not every one. Of some 26,000 clones detected, roughly 87% appear once; the ten largest clones hold under 4%. The sample originates from a study of lymphopenia after photon versus proton radiotherapy. This receptor was identified in a woman between 45 and 60 years old with pancreatic cancer. The sample in question was peripheral blood, obtained from a patient treated with photon-based radiotherapy.

The CDR3 here is CASSESTPGPDGYTF. The CDR3 region has the DNA TGCGCCAGCAGTGAGTCGACTCCTGGACCGGATGGCTACACCTTC. The V gene is TRBV10-2, the J gene TRBJ1-2; D not resolved. From germline, CDR1 is WSHSY and CDR2 SAAADI. This CDR3 region has 15 residues. V lost 0 bases and J 6 bases, leaving 14 bases between the germline ends.